The entry below describes one T cell receptor beta chain. Its antigen remains unknown. Documented time point: week 47, end of study. Every vaccine dose comprised 300 ug of mutant IDH1 20-mer peptide plus topical imiquimod. The data are from a study of a mutant IDH1 vaccine in newly diagnosed glioma. Across the whole study: The initiation of vaccination occurred 4-6 weeks after radiotherapy alone, or with temozolomide cycles. The therapy given earlier, which was standard therapy, consisted of radiotherapy, temozolomide, or both, and most of the patients received both.

V was trimmed by 1 base and J by 3 bases, leaving 14 bases between them. The germline V gene encodes CDR1 SGHDN and CDR2 FVKESK. The CDR3 spans 16 residues. Produced via immunoSEQ multiplex PCR; TCRdb's table is partial and in-frame only. Of almost 95,000 clones listed, roughly nine tenths are singletons. This sequence was found in a woman aged 50 to 65 with glioma. The gene calls are TRBV14 and TRBJ2-3; a weak D match, TRBD2 (6 bases). This specimen consisted of PBMCs, obtained from a glioma patient whose treatment included an IDH1 peptide vaccine. CDR3 amino acids: CASSQVGASATDTQYF. In DNA, the CDR3 is TGTGCCAGCAGCCAAGTCGGAGCTAGCGCGACAGATACGCAGTATTTT.